The source of this TCR beta chain is a study of blood T cells in healthy people across ages. A J-beta primer mix and a sample-barcoded 5' primer were used in a second PCR of roughly 6 to 12 cycles. Each cDNA molecule, via a template-switch adaptor with 12 random nucleotides, was tagged. Individual samples furnished no less than 3 million CDR3-containing paired-end reads apiece. TCRdb called the 5' RACE reads again in MiXCR, with one record for every CDR3 protein. The sample holds 1 million to 1.2 million distinct CDR3 sequences, around two fifths seen once. The germline gives CDR1 DFQATT, CDR2 SNEGSKA (reference sequence). This CDR3 comprises 16 residues. J gave up 2 bases and V 3 bases, and 4 bases lay outside the gene matches. Overall study results and limits: The unsorted PBMCs prevented any conclusive comparison of naive versus antigen-experienced cells.

About this clonotype: Its target is unknown.

Source material: blood. V and J are TRBV20-1 and TRBJ2-3, with 14 bases aligning to TRBD2. The clonotype originates from a man younger than 35 in good health. The CDR3 loop reads CSASGLAGGPTDTQYF. CDR3 in DNA: TGCAGTGCTAGCGGACTAGCGGGGGGACCCACAGATACGCAGTATTTT.